These 25 T cell receptor beta chains share one sample of origin, sequenced in a study of blood T cell repertoires in COVID-19. Data came from immunoSEQ multiplex PCR; TCRdb stores just in-frame clones and leaves some out. Of approximately 160,000 clones listed, about 85% are singletons. Sequenced sample: peripheral blood. These receptors all stem from a man aged 65 to 85 who had recovered from COVID-19.

V is TRBV9 and J is TRBJ2-5, with TRBD1 matching 9 bases. Trimming cost V 3 bases and J 3 bases; bases outside gene matches: 9. CDR3 length: 16 amino acids. The germline gives CDR1 SGDLS, CDR2 YYNGEE. The CDR3 loop reads CASSAFGTGRKETQYF. The CDR3 DNA reads as TGTGCCAGCAGCGCCTTCGGGACAGGGAGAAAAGAGACCCAGTACTTC.

This clone was detected once. The chain carries TRBV4-3 and TRBJ2-1; tentatively, D is TRBD2 (5 bases). The length of the CDR3 is 16 residues. Trimming took 1 base from V and 4 from J, leaving 14 bases between them. CDR1 is LGHNA and CDR2 is YSLEER in the germline V gene. The CDR3 DNA reads as TGCGCCAGCAGCCAAGGAAGAGCGGCTATTTACAATGAGCAGTTCTTC. This translates into CASSQGRAAIYNEQFF.

The rearrangement joins TRBV7-9 to TRBJ1-1; 9 nucleotides match TRBD1. In germline, CDR1 is SEHNR, CDR2 FQNEAQ (reference sequence). J was trimmed by 2 bases and V by 2 bases; bases with no gene match: 3. The CDR3 is 15 residues long. CDR3 DNA sequence: TGTGCCAGCAGCTTAAGGGGACAGGGCAACACTGAAGCTTTCTTT. Translating it yields CASSLRGQGNTEAFF.

The chain joins TRBV19 to TRBJ1-4; D is possibly TRBD1 (5 bases). Germline-derived CDR1 and CDR2 are LNHDA and SQIVND (reference sequence). The CDR3 loop spans 14 amino acids. V shed 5 bases and J shed 4 bases, with 11 bases lying between them. The CDR3 nucleotides are TGTGCCAGTAGTCCCAGGGCCGATAATGAAAAACTGTTTTTT. Encoded protein: CASSPRADNEKLFF.

The V gene is TRBV7-2, the J gene TRBJ1-4, with 8 bases matching TRBD1. Losses at the gene ends were 3 bases for V and 2 bases for J; bases not matched to a gene: 2. The CDR3 is 15 residues long. Germline-derived CDR1 and CDR2 are SGHTA and FQGNSA. DNA of the CDR3: TGTGCCAGCAGCTTGGACAGGGTTACTAATGAAAAACTGTTTTTT. It encodes CASSLDRVTNEKLFF.

The rearrangement joins TRBV12-3 or TRBV12-4 to TRBJ2-5, with D hard to call. V gave up 0 bases and J gave up 5 bases, with 7 bases separating them. CDR3 size: 13 residues. DNA of the CDR3: TGTGCCAGCAGTTTAGCCCCGTTTGAGACCCAGTACTTC. It yields the protein CASSLAPFETQYF.

The rearrangement links TRBV5-1 to TRBJ1-1, with TRBD1 matching 7 bases. Germline CDR1 reads SGHRS; CDR2 reads YFSETQ. Germline trimming cut 4 bases from V and 4 bases from J; bases unmatched to any gene: 7. This CDR3 has 14 amino acids. CDR3 residues: CASSAGTAGTEAFF. The CDR3, as DNA: TGCGCCAGCAGCGCGGGGACAGCCGGCACTGAAGCTTTCTTT.

J is TRBJ2-5 and V is TRBV27; 8 nucleotides line up with TRBD1. This CDR3 is built from 14 residues. V lost 8 bases to trimming and J lost 7 bases; unmatched junction nucleotides: 12. Germline CDR1 MNHEY, CDR2 SMNVEV (reference sequence). This CDR3 is CASGPFRGPGTQYF. The CDR3 coding sequence is TGTGCCAGCGGCCCGTTCAGGGGGCCCGGGACCCAGTACTTC.

The chain recombines TRBV7-9 with TRBJ2-7, with 7 bases fitting TRBD1. Germline V gene lookup returns CDR1 SEHNR and CDR2 FQNEAQ (reference sequence). The CDR3 runs to 13 residues. Trimming took 10 bases from V and 4 from J; bases not matched to a gene: 10. CDR3 sequence: CAILDRDAYEQYF. The CDR3 DNA follows: TGTGCCATCCTCGACAGGGACGCATACGAGCAGTACTTC.

This CDR3 reads CASSSRGTLSYNEQFF. The CDR3 DNA is TGTGCCAGCAGCTCACGGGGGACTCTCTCCTACAATGAGCAGTTCTTC. The genes are TRBV5-4 and TRBJ2-1; possibly TRBD2 for D (6 bases). V lost 3 bases and J 0 bases, leaving 13 bases between the germline ends. The CDR3 is 16 residues long. Germline CDR1 and CDR2: SGHNT and YYREEE (reference sequence).

The chain uses TRBV6-6 and TRBJ2-1; TRBD2 agrees at 13 bases. V shed 6 bases and J 8 bases; nucleotides not matched to a gene: 7. The CDR3 contains 15 residues. Germline lookup yields CDR1 MNHNY and CDR2 SVGAGI (reference sequence). The CDR3 DNA reads TGTGCCAGCAGCAAGACTAGCGGGAGGAGCTATGAGCAGTTCTTC. Protein product: CASSKTSGRSYEQFF.

This clone is a singleton in its sample. CDR3 nucleotides: TGTGCCAGCAGTCACTTTTCGACGGGACAGAACTACGAGCAGTACTTC. It is translated as CASSHFSTGQNYEQYF. This chain links TRBV6-6 with TRBJ2-7; 7 bases agree with TRBD1. Losses at the gene ends were 5 bases for V and 3 bases for J; bases not matched to a gene: 13. From germline, CDR1 is MNHNY and CDR2 SVGAGI (reference sequence). This CDR3 comprises 16 residues.

The chain combines TRBV5-1 with TRBJ1-2, with a possible D match to TRBD1 (5 bases). The CDR3 spans 13 residues. V lost 4 bases, J lost 3 bases, and 10 bases lay in between. From germline, CDR1 is SGHRS and CDR2 YFSETQ. The CDR3 coding sequence is TGCGCCAGCAGCCTCGGACAAGACTATGGCTACACCTTC. This encodes CASSLGQDYGYTF.

This chain joins TRBV5-8 and TRBJ2-7, with a weak D call TRBD1 (6 bases). This CDR3 is built from 14 residues. Per the germline V gene, CDR1 is SGHTS and CDR2 is YDEGEE. Trimming cost V 4 bases and J 3 bases, with 14 bases left between them. DNA for the CDR3: TGTGCCAGCAGCGGGGGCTGGGGCGGCTACGAGCAGTACTTC. Translation gives CASSGGWGGYEQYF.

The chain has TRBV7-3 and TRBJ2-3, with a tentative D call TRBD1 (5 bases). Germline V CDR1 and CDR2: SGHTA, FQGTGA. V lost 5 bases to trimming and J lost 3 bases, with 12 bases between them. The CDR3 is 14 amino acids. The CDR3 DNA follows: TGTGCCAGCAGCCCAAGGGGTGGAACAGATACGCAGTATTTT. This sequence encodes CASSPRGGTDTQYF.

The genes are TRBV5-4 and TRBJ2-1, with D perhaps matching TRBD1 (5 bases). The germline CDR1 and CDR2 sequences are SGHNT and YYREEE (reference sequence). Trimming took 4 bases from V and 5 from J, leaving 13 bases between them. The CDR3 has 14 residues. In DNA, the CDR3 is TGTGCCAGCAGCCTTCAGGGTTCGAACAATGAGCAGTTCTTC. Protein sequence: CASSLQGSNNEQFF.

This clone was picked up one time. V usage is TRBV7-3 and J usage is TRBJ2-1, with TRBD2 identical over 7 bases. V was clipped by 2 bases and J by 0 bases; unmatched bases: 1. CDR3 length equals 15 residues. CDR1 is SGHTA, CDR2 FQGTGA, per germline. DNA of the CDR3: TGTGCCAGCAGCTTACGGACTAGCTCCTACAATGAGCAGTTCTTC. Amino acid sequence: CASSLRTSSYNEQFF.

The genes are TRBV27 and TRBJ1-3; TRBD1 might be the D (6 bases). The CDR3 length is 18 residues. V gave up 5 bases and J gave up 5 bases, with 25 bases separating them. CDR1 and CDR2 (germline): MNHEY, SMNVEV (reference sequence). The CDR3 is CASSPTLPTGLLRNTIYF. In DNA, the CDR3 is TGTGCCAGCAGTCCAACCCTCCCGACAGGCCTCCTTCGAAACACCATATATTTT.

The gene calls are TRBV28 and TRBJ2-6; 8 nucleotides match TRBD1. This CDR3 has 16 amino acids. With 5 bases clipped from V and 0 bases from J, the junction kept 3 bases outside the gene matches. Germline V CDR1 and CDR2: MDHEN, SYDVKM. CDR3 DNA sequence: TGTGCCAGCAGTATGGACAGGGTCTCTGGGGCCAACGTCCTGACTTTC. Its translation is CASSMDRVSGANVLTF.

The gene calls are TRBV12-3 or TRBV12-4 and TRBJ1-1; D call uncertain. This CDR3 has 13 residues. The CDR3 loop is CACRSPGNTEAFF. CDR3 DNA sequence: TGTGCTTGTAGGAGCCCGGGGAACACTGAAGCTTTCTTT.

This clone was seen a handful of times. J is TRBJ1-1 and V is TRBV6-2 or TRBV6-3; the D gene is possibly TRBD1 (5 bases). The CDR3 sequence is 12 residues long. CDR1 is MNHEY and CDR2 is SVGEGT in the germline V gene. V lost 5 bases to trimming and J lost 5 bases, with 9 bases between them. CDR3 DNA: TGTGCCAGCAGTCACGGGGGGACTGAAGCTTTCTTT. It is translated as CASSHGGTEAFF.

This chain joins TRBV2 and TRBJ2-1; D unresolved. This CDR3 is 15 amino acids long. V was cut by 5 bases and J by 1 base, with 12 bases left in between. The germline V gene encodes CDR1 SNHLY and CDR2 FYNNEI. The CDR3 loop reads CASSKQQKSYNEQFF. The CDR3 DNA sequence: TGTGCCAGCAGTAAACAGCAAAAGTCCTACAATGAGCAGTTCTTC. Complete variable domain (other parts from reference TRBV2 and TRBJ2-1): EPEVTQTPSHQVTQMGQEVILRCVPISNHLYFYWYRQILGQKVEFLVSFYNNEISEKSEIFDDQFSVERPDGSNFTLKIRSTKLEDSAMYFCASSKQQKSYNEQFFGPGTRLTVL.

V gene TRBV6-8 combines with J gene TRBJ1-4; D possibly corresponds to TRBD1 (6 bases). Trimming stripped 7 bases from V and 8 bases from J, with 17 bases between. This CDR3 spans 14 amino acids. Germline loops: CDR1 MNHGY, CDR2 SAAAGT. CDR3: CASTWDTGREKLFF. DNA of the CDR3: TGTGCCAGCACCTGGGACACCGGTAGGGAAAAACTGTTTTTT.

This sequence joins TRBV6-5 and TRBJ2-1; 14 bases are shared with TRBD2. Trimming removed 4 bases from V and 7 bases from J; junction bases left unmatched: 6. The CDR3 has 16 residues. Germline CDR1 is MNHEY and CDR2 is SVGAGI. The chain's CDR3 is CASSSRLAGGNNEQFF. For the CDR3, the DNA is TGTGCCAGCAGTTCAAGACTAGCGGGAGGGAATAATGAGCAGTTCTTC.

In its sample, this clone was seen a few times. This rearrangement joins TRBV6-5 to TRBJ2-7, with 8 positions matching TRBD1. V trimming: 5 bases; J trimming: 3 bases; junction bases outside the gene matches: 6. Germline V lookup: CDR1 MNHEY, CDR2 SVGAGI. CDR3 length: 14 residues. The CDR3 DNA reads as TGTGCCAGCAGTAGCCGGGACAGGTACTACGAGCAGTACTTC. Protein product: CASSSRDRYYEQYF.